This passage covers 14 T cell receptor beta chains from one sample sequenced in a study of blood T cell repertoires in COVID-19. The table came from immunoSEQ multiplex PCR; TCRdb's copy has only in-frame clones and leaves some out. This table holds about 190,000 clones, 70% to 90% found once. The sequencing sample was made of PBMCs or T cells enriched from blood (not recorded which). The receptors originated from a woman aged 40 to 50 in a cohort exposed to, infected with or recovered from COVID-19 (not recorded which).

This clone was seen a single time. J is TRBJ2-1 and V is TRBV12-3 or TRBV12-4, with D uncertain. This CDR3 contains 13 residues. Trimming shortened V by 1 base and J by 9 bases, and 10 bases separated the two germline ends. The CDR3 sequence is CASSLVTPSEQFF. CDR3 DNA: TGTGCCAGCAGTTTAGTGACTCCCTCTGAGCAGTTCTTC.

This chain joins TRBV10-2 and TRBJ1-2, with D possibly being TRBD1 (5 bases). The germline V gene has CDR1 WSHSY and CDR2 SAAADI. V lost 9 bases, J lost 0 bases, and 14 bases lay in between. The CDR3 totals 14 residues. CDR3 sequence (DNA): TGCGCCAGTATAGACAGCAAAGCTAACTATGGCTACACCTTC. Its translation: CASIDSKANYGYTF.

The rearrangement links TRBV5-1 to TRBJ2-2; TRBD2 might be the D (5 bases). Looked up from germline, CDR1 is SGHRS and CDR2 is YFSETQ. The germline V and J ends were trimmed by 1 base and 6 bases, with 10 bases remaining between them. The CDR3 has 14 amino acids. DNA of the CDR3: TGCGCCAGCAGCTTGCGAAAGAGGGCCGGGGAGCTGTTTTTT. Translation gives CASSLRKRAGELFF.

This clone has just a few counts. The chain uses TRBV9 and TRBJ1-4, with D unresolved. The CDR3 spans 15 residues. The germline V gene has CDR1 SGDLS and CDR2 YYNGEE. Trimming cost V 0 bases and J 3 bases, with 9 bases left between them. CDR3 DNA: TGTGCCAGCAGCGTAGCGGCGGGTTCTAATGAAAAACTGTTTTTT. Its protein is CASSVAAGSNEKLFF.

CDR3 DNA: TGCGCCAGCAGCCCGGACAGGGGTATGAACACTGAAGCTTTCTTT. Translated, it gives CASSPDRGMNTEAFF. V usage is TRBV5-1 and J usage is TRBJ1-1; TRBD1 aligns across 9 bases. The CDR3 is made up of 15 amino acids. With 4 bases clipped from V and 0 bases from J, the junction kept 4 bases outside the gene matches. Germline CDR1 reads SGHRS; CDR2 reads YFSETQ.

The J gene is TRBJ2-7, the V gene TRBV10-2; tentatively, D is TRBD2 (6 bases). Per the germline V gene, CDR1 is WSHSY and CDR2 is SAAADI. CDR3 size: 16 residues. The V gene lost 6 bases and the J gene lost 5 bases, with 23 bases spanning the gap. CDR3 in amino acids: CASSTPAGSAQDEQYF. The CDR3 DNA reads TGCGCCAGCAGCACCCCAGCCGGGAGCGCACAGGACGAGCAGTACTTC.

V usage is TRBV28 and J usage is TRBJ1-1; TRBD1 might be the D (5 bases). The CDR3 has 15 amino acids. Germline V gene lookup returns CDR1 MDHEN and CDR2 SYDVKM. V dropped 5 bases and J dropped 0 bases, with 13 bases sitting between them. Written as DNA, the CDR3 is TGTGCCAGCAGTGGGGAGGACAATCTGAACACTGAAGCTTTCTTT. Amino acid sequence: CASSGEDNLNTEAFF.

The chain recombines TRBV7-9 with TRBJ1-1, with D unresolved. The CDR3 length is 11 residues. Germline values: CDR1 SEHNR, CDR2 FQNEAQ (reference sequence). Trimming shortened V by 1 base and J by 10 bases, and 7 bases separated the two germline ends. CDR3 in DNA: TGTGCCAGCAGCTTAGATCCGGGAGCTTTCTTT. Translation: CASSLDPGAFF.

The V call is TRBV4-2, the J call TRBJ1-4; D is undetermined. The CDR3 contains 15 residues. Germline V CDR1 and CDR2: LGHNA, YNFKEQ. V shed 4 bases and J shed 4 bases, with 13 bases lying between them. The CDR3: CASSPRQGSNEKLFF. CDR3 sequence (DNA): TGTGCCAGCAGCCCTCGTCAAGGGAGTAATGAAAAACTGTTTTTT.

J is TRBJ1-2 and V is TRBV5-4; 7 bases agree with TRBD1. The CDR3 runs 17 residues. Losses at the gene ends were 0 bases for V and 4 bases for J; bases not matched to a gene: 12. From germline, CDR1 is SGHNT and CDR2 YYREEE (reference sequence). CDR3 sequence: CASSLAPRTGQVYGYTF. CDR3 sequence (DNA): TGTGCCAGCAGCTTGGCCCCCAGGACAGGACAGGTCTATGGCTACACCTTC.

The chain links TRBV7-2 to TRBJ1-6; possibly TRBD1 for D (6 bases). There are 16 residues in the CDR3. Germline lookup yields CDR1 SGHTA and CDR2 FQGNSA. Trimming removed 1 base from V and 7 bases from J, with 14 bases in between. CDR3 amino acids: CASSLGFRGRNSPLHF. Written as DNA, the CDR3 is TGTGCCAGCAGCTTAGGGTTCAGGGGTAGGAATTCACCCCTCCACTTT.

The CDR3 DNA reads TGTGCCAGCAGCTCCGGGGCGGCGGGGGATACGCAGTATTTT. It specifies CASSSGAAGDTQYF. The V and J genes are TRBV7-8 and TRBJ2-3, with D maybe TRBD2 (6 bases). Germline V gene data show CDR1 as SGHVS and CDR2 as FQNEAQ. The CDR3 extends over 14 amino acids. The V end lost 4 bases, the J end lost 6 bases, and 14 bases lay between the germline ends.

The J gene is TRBJ1-6, the V gene TRBV15; D is unclear. The CDR3 covers 15 residues. Germline V gives CDR1 LNHNV, CDR2 YYDKDF (reference sequence). Trimming shortened V by 0 bases and J by 5 bases, and 8 bases separated the two germline ends. This CDR3 reads CATSRDTGNNSPLHF. In nucleotides, the CDR3 is TGTGCCACCAGCAGAGATACGGGGAATAATTCACCCCTCCACTTT.

Here the CDR3 reads CASRAGTGRAGELFF. The CDR3 region has the DNA TGTGCCAGCCGCGCCGGGACAGGGCGAGCCGGGGAGCTGTTTTTT. The chain combines TRBV25-1 with TRBJ2-2; 9 bases are shared with TRBD1. The CDR3 has 15 amino acids. V shed 8 bases, J shed 6 bases, and the junction held 10 bases outside the gene matches. Looked up from germline, CDR1 is MGHDK and CDR2 is SYGVNS. Full variable domain (outside the CDR3, taken from reference TRBV25-1 and TRBJ2-2): EADIYQTPRYLVIGTGKKITLECSQTMGHDKMYWYQQDPGMELHLIHYSYGVNSTEKGDLSSESTVSRIRTEHFPLTLESARPSHTSQYLCASRAGTGRAGELFFGEGSRLTVL.